Detailed here is one T cell receptor beta chain. No antigen is known for it. This specimen includes other DNA sequences encoding the same CDR3. This PCR relied on a set of 60 Vbeta primers and 13 Jbeta primers. Assay: immunoSEQ multiplex PCR; the TCRdb copy retains only in-frame clones and omits some. The sample has about 220,000 clones, about 80% seen once. These data are taken from a study of cytomegalovirus exposure and HLA in healthy donors. Study-wide points: Several of the most significant clusters appeared, in a later analysis, to be linked to common viral pathogens. The study listed roughly 160 cytomegalovirus-associated TCR beta chains.

The TCR sequence derives from a man aged 35 to 55 in good health and CMV-seropositive. The sequenced sample consisted of PBMCs.

CDR3 bases: TGCGCCAGCAGCTTTAGCGGGCGCTCCTACAATGAGCAGTTCTTC. Protein: CASSFSGRSYNEQFF. The rearrangement uses TRBV5-1 and TRBJ2-1, with 7 bases fitting TRBD2. The CDR3 runs to 15 residues. Germline CDR1 reads SGHRS; CDR2 reads YFSETQ. V lost 2 bases to trimming and J lost 0 bases; unmatched junction nucleotides: 2.